The 30 T cell receptor beta chains in this list originate from one sample, sequenced in a study of OX40 agonist ivuxolimab in advanced cancers. Data came from immunoSEQ multiplex PCR; TCRdb stores just in-frame clones and leaves some out. The data contain 30,000 or so clones, more than 70% of them singletons. The sample here was CD4+ or CD8+ T cells sorted from blood, taken in a trial of the OX40 agonist ivuxolimab. These receptors all stem from an adult with an advanced solid tumor such as melanoma, head and neck, liver or kidney cancer.

This rearrangement joins TRBV5-1 to TRBJ2-5, with TRBD1 as a possible D gene (6 bases). Germline loops: CDR1 SGHRS, CDR2 YFSETQ. This CDR3 region has 14 residues. Trimming took off 0 bases at V and 5 bases at J, with 11 bases between the two ends. The CDR3 DNA follows: TGCGCCAGCAGCTTGGGACAGGTACTGGAGACCCAGTACTTC. Amino acid sequence: CASSLGQVLETQYF.

The CDR3 nucleotides read TGCAGCGTTATGACAGGAGAGCAGCCCCAGCATTTT. This codes for CSVMTGEQPQHF. The chain combines TRBV29-1 with TRBJ1-5; a weak D match, TRBD1 (6 bases). The CDR3 loop spans 12 amino acids. The germline V gene encodes CDR1 SQVTM and CDR2 ANQGSEA. Trimming pared 5 bases from V and 7 bases from J, leaving 12 bases between.

The chain recombines TRBV28 with TRBJ2-7; D uncertain. The V and J ends lost 4 bases and 0 bases respectively, with 13 bases between them. This CDR3 is built from 15 residues. In germline, CDR1 is MDHEN, CDR2 SYDVKM. The CDR3 here is CASSSPAGYSYEQYF. CDR3 nucleotide sequence: TGTGCCAGCAGTTCCCCGGCAGGTTACTCCTACGAGCAGTACTTC.

The chain couples TRBV19 to TRBJ1-4, with D uncertain. Germline V gene data show CDR1 as LNHDA and CDR2 as SQIVND (reference sequence). The CDR3 is made up of 13 amino acids. Trimming left V 10 bases short and J 3 bases short, with 12 bases between. CDR3 coding DNA: TGTGCCACCCATGGAGCGGCTAATGAAAAACTGTTTTTT. As protein: CATHGAANEKLFF.

The chain combines TRBV7-2 with TRBJ2-3, with D unresolved. Between the trimmed V and J ends, which lost 4 bases and 4 bases, there was a span of 9 bases. The CDR3 loop spans 13 amino acids. Germline V lookup: CDR1 SGHTA, CDR2 FQGNSA. CDR3 in DNA: TGTGCCAGCAGCTGGGCGTTACCAGATACGCAGTATTTT. The encoded protein is CASSWALPDTQYF.

This chain joins TRBV19 and TRBJ1-2; 11 positions match TRBD1. CDR1 is LNHDA, CDR2 SQIVND, per germline (reference sequence). This CDR3 is 13 amino acids long. Trimming at V came to 5 bases and at J to 8 bases, leaving 4 bases not matched to a gene. In DNA form, the CDR3 reads TGTGCCAGTAGTCCTAGGACAGGGGGCGGCTACACCTTC. It specifies CASSPRTGGGYTF.

This clone was seen a few times. This rearrangement joins TRBV28 to TRBJ1-6, with 9 bases matching TRBD1. Germline lookup yields CDR1 MDHEN and CDR2 SYDVKM. V was clipped by 6 bases and J by 10 bases; unmatched bases: 10. The CDR3 is made up of 15 amino acids. CDR3 DNA sequence: TGTGCCAGCAGAGGCGCCGGGACAGGGAACTCACCCCTCCACTTT. This translates into CASRGAGTGNSPLHF.

This clone was counted only a few times. The genes are TRBV30 and TRBJ1-6; TRBD1 agrees at 7 bases. V lost 5 bases, J lost 6 bases, and 10 bases stayed unmatched. CDR1 and CDR2 (germline): GTSNPN, SVGIG (reference sequence). The CDR3 sequence is 15 residues long. CDR3 in amino acids: CAWSPPGQLNSPLHF. The CDR3 bases are TGTGCCTGGTCCCCTCCGGGACAGCTTAATTCACCCCTCCACTTT.

This clone was seen a few times. The chain uses TRBV6-1 and TRBJ1-2; 7 bases are shared with TRBD1. The CDR3 consists of 14 residues. Germline CDR1 MNHNS, CDR2 SASEGT. The junction had 8 bases not matched to a gene; V was cut back by 3 bases and J by 7 bases. The CDR3 loop is CASSDLDRAAGYTF. In DNA, the CDR3 is TGTGCCAGCAGTGATTTAGACAGGGCAGCTGGCTACACCTTC.

The J gene is TRBJ2-7, the V gene TRBV7-6, with 10 bases matching TRBD1. After removal of 2 bases from V and 4 bases from J, the junction contained 14 bases not matched to a gene. This CDR3 region has 18 residues. Germline V gene lookup returns CDR1 SGHVS and CDR2 FNYEAQ. DNA of the CDR3: TGTGCCAGCAGCTTACTTGGACAGGGGGTGACTGCGGGGTACGAGCAGTACTTC. This gives the protein CASSLLGQGVTAGYEQYF.

This sequence joins TRBV21-1 and TRBJ2-3; the DNA was not compared with TRBD1, the D call given in the table. TRBV21-1 is a pseudogene locus. The CDR3 covers 14 residues. The CDR3 protein is CASSSSQTTPAQYF. In nucleotides, the CDR3 is TGTGCCAGCAGCTCCTCGCAGACAACCCCTGCGCAGTATTTT.

This chain uses TRBV4-2 with TRBJ1-1; D ambiguous. The germline CDR1 and CDR2 sequences are LGHNA and YNFKEQ. The CDR3 is made up of 14 amino acids. V lost 0 bases and J 1 base, leaving 6 bases between the germline ends. CDR3 sequence reads: CASSQDGRNTEAFF. In nucleotides, the CDR3 is TGTGCCAGCAGCCAAGACGGGAGGAACACTGAAGCTTTCTTT.

As regards this clone: The same CDR3 arises from other DNA sequences in this sample as well. This chain joins TRBV6-6 and TRBJ2-7; TRBD1 is a possible D gene (6 bases). The germline V gene encodes CDR1 MNHNY and CDR2 SVGAGI (reference sequence). The CDR3 has 13 amino acids. V gave up 1 base and J gave up 5 bases, with 9 bases separating them. In nucleotides, the CDR3 is TGTGCCAGCAGTTACTTGCAGGGGAACGAGCAGTACTTC. Protein: CASSYLQGNEQYF.

CDR3 sequence reads: CASSSWGRAQETQYF. DNA for the CDR3: TGTGCCAGCAGCTCGTGGGGGCGGGCACAAGAGACCCAGTACTTC. This chain links TRBV11-2 with TRBJ2-5, with D possibly TRBD1 on 6 matching bases. The ends were cut back, 4 bases at V and 2 bases at J, with 14 bases in the middle. Per germline, CDR1 SGHAT and CDR2 FQNNGV. The CDR3 consists of 15 residues.

The chain links TRBV7-9 to TRBJ1-1; perhaps TRBD1 as D (5 bases). The ends were cut back, 3 bases at V and 4 bases at J, with 12 bases in the middle. This CDR3 comprises 14 residues. CDR1 SEHNR and CDR2 FQNEAQ come from the germline V gene (reference sequence). The CDR3: CASSLGVGFTEAFF. CDR3 sequence (DNA): TGTGCCAGCAGCTTGGGGGTGGGTTTCACTGAAGCTTTCTTT.

This clone showed up just a few times. The gene calls are TRBV27 and TRBJ2-7; 7 positions match TRBD2. Germline lookup yields CDR1 MNHEY and CDR2 SMNVEV (reference sequence). Losses at the gene ends were 2 bases for V and 4 bases for J; bases not matched to a gene: 11. This CDR3 spans 16 amino acids. The CDR3 nucleotides are TGTGCCAGCAGTTTAAGGACGAGCGGGGTTAGGTACGAGCAGTACTTC. Amino acids: CASSLRTSGVRYEQYF.

DNA of the CDR3: TGTGCCAGCAGTTCCTCGGGGACAGTTCCTAATGAAAAACTGTTTTTT. Translated, it gives CASSSSGTVPNEKLFF. The chain combines TRBV27 with TRBJ1-4; 7 nucleotides agree with TRBD1. The CDR3 length is 16 residues. Trimming cost V 4 bases and J 3 bases; bases outside gene matches: 8. Germline CDR1 and CDR2: MNHEY and SMNVEV (reference sequence).

The chain combines TRBV5-6 with TRBJ2-6; possibly TRBD1 for D (5 bases). Germline assignment: CDR1 SGHDT and CDR2 YYEEEE. V gave up 0 bases and J gave up 2 bases, with 6 bases separating them. The CDR3 length is 15 residues. As DNA, the CDR3 is TGTGCCAGCAGCTTGGCAGGGACTGGGGCCAACGTCCTGACTTTC. This gives the protein CASSLAGTGANVLTF.

The CDR3 spells CASSETSGVINEQFF. In DNA, the CDR3 is TGCGCCAGCAGTGAGACTAGCGGGGTCATCAATGAGCAGTTCTTC. J is TRBJ2-1 and V is TRBV10-2, with 10 bases identical to TRBD2. The CDR3 is 15 amino acids. The V and J ends lost 2 bases and 6 bases, in that order; junction bases with no gene match: 4. Per the germline V gene, CDR1 is WSHSY and CDR2 is SAAADI.

The rearrangement joins TRBV6-5 to TRBJ2-1; 12 nucleotides align to TRBD2. The CDR3 consists of 15 residues. The J segment lost 6 bases and the V segment lost 7 bases, leaving 7 bases of the junction unmatched. Germline-derived CDR1 and CDR2 are MNHEY and SVGAGI. This chain's CDR3 is CASTLLAGGGNEQFF. The CDR3 DNA follows: TGTGCCAGCACCTTACTAGCGGGGGGCGGCAATGAGCAGTTCTTC.

The chain joins TRBV5-1 to TRBJ1-4; TRBD1 is a possible D gene (6 bases). Germline V gives CDR1 SGHRS, CDR2 YFSETQ. Trimming took 2 bases from V and 5 from J, leaving 10 bases between them. The length of the CDR3 is 14 residues. The CDR3 bases are TGCGCCAGCAGCTTACAGGGCCTAAATGAAAAACTGTTTTTT. Amino acids: CASSLQGLNEKLFF.

The chain is built from TRBV7-6 and TRBJ2-3; 9 bases are shared with TRBD2. Per germline, CDR1 SGHVS and CDR2 FNYEAQ. The CDR3 is 16 residues long. The J segment lost 6 bases and the V segment lost 2 bases, leaving 9 bases of the junction unmatched. CDR3 bases: TGTGCCAGCAGCTTATCTCGGCTAGCGGGGAGGGATACGCAGTATTTT. Translating it yields CASSLSRLAGRDTQYF.

V and J are TRBV2 and TRBJ1-5, with 9 bases aligning to TRBD1. This CDR3 spans 14 amino acids. Germline V gene data show CDR1 as SNHLY and CDR2 as FYNNEI. V was clipped by 5 bases and J by 4 bases; unmatched bases: 3. CDR3 amino acids: CASSLDRGNQPQHF. CDR3 coding DNA: TGTGCCAGCAGTTTAGACAGGGGGAATCAGCCCCAGCATTTT.

This chain joins TRBV5-6 and TRBJ2-2; 10 nucleotides agree with TRBD1. CDR3 length: 15 residues. V gave up 4 bases and J gave up 6 bases; unmatched junction bases: 6. In germline, CDR1 is SGHDT, CDR2 YYEEEE. For the CDR3, the DNA is TGTGCCAGCAGCGAGACAGGGGGCCGACCCGGGGAGCTGTTTTTT. Protein sequence: CASSETGGRPGELFF. Full variable domain (rest looked up from reference TRBV5-6 and TRBJ2-2): DAGVTQSPTHLIKTRGQQVTLRCSPKSGHDTVSWYQQALGQGPQFIFQYYEEEERQRGNFPDRFSGHQFPNYSSELNVNALLLGDSALYLCASSETGGRPGELFFGEGSRLTVL.

V and J are TRBV28 and TRBJ2-7; weak D call: TRBD1 (6 bases). CDR1 and CDR2 from the germline V gene are MDHEN and SYDVKM. V dropped 6 bases and J dropped 3 bases, with 15 bases sitting between them. The CDR3 spans 14 residues. DNA of the CDR3: TGTGCCAGCAGCAGGGGTTTAGGAAACTACGAGCAGTACTTC. Its translation is CASSRGLGNYEQYF. Full variable domain (outside the CDR3, taken from reference TRBV28 and TRBJ2-7): DVKVTQSSRYLVKRTGEKVFLECVQDMDHENMFWYRQDPGLGLRLIYFSYDVKMKEKGDIPEGYSVSREKKERFSLILESASTNQTSMYLCASSRGLGNYEQYFGPGTRLTVT.

The chain is built from TRBV13 and TRBJ1-2; the match to TRBD1 covers 10 bases. The CDR3 has 13 amino acids. Germline V lookup: CDR1 PRHDT, CDR2 FYEKMQ (reference sequence). The V and J ends lost 6 bases and 6 bases, in that order; junction bases with no gene match: 4. Written as DNA, the CDR3 is TGTGCCAGCAGTCAGACAGGGGGCGATGGCTACACCTTC. It encodes CASSQTGGDGYTF.

V is TRBV19 and J is TRBJ1-1; TRBD1 agrees at 7 bases. CDR1 is LNHDA and CDR2 is SQIVND in the germline V gene (reference sequence). V was clipped by 5 bases and J by 1 base; unmatched bases: 4. This CDR3 contains 14 residues. Here the CDR3 reads CASSPWTGNTEAFF. CDR3 coding DNA: TGTGCCAGTAGTCCGTGGACAGGGAACACTGAAGCTTTCTTT.

V and J are TRBV29-1 and TRBJ2-3; 7 bases line up with TRBD2. This CDR3 contains 13 residues. Germline V gene sequence: CDR1 SQVTM, CDR2 ANQGSEA. The junction had 7 bases not matched to a gene; V was cut back by 5 bases and J by 5 bases. The CDR3 DNA reads as TGCAGCGTTCATGGCGGGGGTATAGATACGCAGTATTTT. It specifies CSVHGGGIDTQYF.

The chain couples TRBV5-1 to TRBJ1-2; the match to TRBD1 covers 9 bases. The junction had 7 bases not matched to a gene; V was cut back by 3 bases and J by 4 bases. The CDR3 runs to 15 residues. Germline V gene data show CDR1 as SGHRS and CDR2 as YFSETQ. The CDR3 sequence: CASSSRTGEVYGYTF. The CDR3 DNA reads as TGCGCCAGCAGCTCGAGGACAGGGGAGGTCTATGGCTACACCTTC.

This chain uses TRBV5-1 with TRBJ2-3; 9 nucleotides agree with TRBD2. CDR3 length: 14 amino acids. Germline V gene sequence: CDR1 SGHRS, CDR2 YFSETQ. With V trimmed by 2 bases and J by 6 bases, 4 bases remained unmatched. The CDR3 sequence: CASSLAGGVDTQYF. CDR3 DNA: TGCGCCAGCAGCTTAGCGGGGGGCGTGGATACGCAGTATTTT.